This section outlines one T cell receptor (beta chain) sequence together with its context. A read error is likely, as this CDR3 ends without the conserved phenylalanine or tryptophan. The limits of the CDR3 on the DNA are not certain, so only TCRdb's listed CDR3 is given. Profiles of TCR beta VDJ and CDR3 were generated from a genomic DNA template. TCRdb analysed the reads with MiXCR anew, one entry per CDR3 protein. This table has around 250,000 distinct CDR3 sequences, roughly 82% appearing once. Flow cytometry had shown expanded CD8+CD57+ cells in the patients chosen for sequencing. The CDR3 length equals 13 residues, ends included. Germline V lookup: CDR1 SGDLS, CDR2 YYNGEE. These data originate in a study of CD8+CD57+ T cells in acquired aplastic anemia.

This TCR was sampled from a human donor with aplastic anemia. Sequencing was carried out using sorted CD4+, CD8+, or CD8+CD57+ T cells (not recorded which) from PBMCs. V gene TRBV9 combines with J gene TRBJ2-3; the D call TRBD1 from the table was never checked on the DNA. The CDR3 here is CASSSSGEEQETL.